The clone carrying this TCR beta chain was seen once. The antigen remains unidentified. The V end was cut by 7 bases, the J end by 6 bases, with 17 bases between. The CDR3 loop spans 14 amino acids. This sample is drawn from a study of blood T cells in healthy people across ages. Per-sample PBMC isolation yielded at least 6.5 million cells. Alongside a J-beta primer mix, a sample-barcoded 5' primer served in a second PCR lasting about 7 to 12 cycles. MiXCR, applied by TCRdb to the 5' RACE reads, yields one record per CDR3 protein. The table has around 800,000 distinct CDR3 sequences, around 50% seen once; the top ten hold roughly 20%. Study-level results: Fewer expanded clones and more diversity marked long-lived versus aged donors.

This receptor was taken from a man older than 75 in good health. The J gene is TRBJ2-3, the V gene TRBV12-3 or TRBV12-4; D is perhaps TRBD1 (5 bases). Specimen: blood. CDR3 in amino acids: CASKEGRASDTQYF. The CDR3 DNA is TGTGCCAGCAAAGAAGGCAGGGCCTCTGATACGCAGTATTTT.